This T cell receptor (beta chain) was sequenced during a study of blood T cell repertoires in COVID-19. Study-level information: Spain, Italy and the United States supplied samples that represented acute and convalescent COVID-19. T cells, B-cell-depleted T cells, or PBMCs supplied cDNA or gDNA.

Authors' data handling: Scientists estimated how many nucleated cells there were by amplifying reference gene primers. The repertoire was sequenced with immunoSEQ multiplex PCR; TCRdb's copy has only in-frame clones and lacks some. The DNA was the basis for D and trimming; V, J and clone size are from that table. Of under 130,000 clones listed, about four fifths are singletons. V lost 2 bases, J lost 4 bases, and 0 bases stayed unmatched. Germline CDR1 is WNHNN and CDR2 is SYGVQD (reference sequence). The CDR3 covers 14 residues. Source material: peripheral blood. V usage is TRBV10-1 and J usage is TRBJ1-1; 11 bases match TRBD1. This clonotype originated in a woman in her seventies with acute or convalescent COVID-19. In DNA, the CDR3 is TGCGCCAGCAGTGAGGGGACAGGGGGCACTGAAGCTTTCTTT. Encoded protein: CASSEGTGGTEAFF.